One T cell receptor (beta chain) is described in this entry. Its antigen remains unknown. This sample is part of a study of response to subunit inactivated influenza vaccine. TCRdb redid the calling of the RT-PCR reads with MiXCR, one entry per CDR3 protein. The table has about 700,000 distinct CDR3 sequences, about 14% seen once. Overall study results and limits: Authors suggested each seasonal flu vaccination may recruit only limited numbers of new T cells.

Per germline, CDR1 SGDLS and CDR2 YYNGEE. This CDR3 contains 16 residues. Losses at the gene ends were 0 bases for V and 8 bases for J; bases not matched to a gene: 6. The material sequenced was PBMCs from blood, taken 14 to 15 days before vaccination. The source is a man aged 45-65 years who received an inactivated influenza vaccine. This chain joins TRBV9 and TRBJ2-2, with 11 nucleotides matching TRBD2. CDR3 bases: TGTGCCAGCAGCGTAGCCGGGACTAGCGGTCAGGGGGAGCTGTTTTTT. Translated, it gives CASSVAGTSGQGELFF. Together with reference TRBV9 and TRBJ2-2, the CDR3 gives the full variable domain: DSGVTQTPKHLITATGQRVTLRCSPRSGDLSVYWYQQSLDQGLQFLIQYYNGEERAKGNILERFSAQQFPDLHSELNLSSLELGDSALYFCASSVAGTSGQGELFFGEGSRLTVL.